Listed here are 24 T cell receptor beta chains from one sample, sequenced in a study of cytomegalovirus exposure and HLA in healthy donors. PCR was performed using 60 Vbeta and 13 Jbeta primers. Repertoires were generated with immunoSEQ multiplex PCR, while TCRdb's copy carries only in-frame clones and drops some. In all, the sample yields 130,000 to 150,000 clones. The sequenced material came from PBMCs. The origin of the receptors is a male donor in good health and CMV-seronegative.

The genes are TRBV29-1 and TRBJ2-7, with TRBD1 as a possible D gene (5 bases). The germline gives CDR1 SQVTM, CDR2 ANQGSEA. V shed 1 base and J shed 3 bases, with 10 bases lying between them. The CDR3 contains 13 residues. The DNA for the CDR3 is TGCAGCGTTGAAGGGACATGGGGCTACGAGCAGTACTTC. Encoded protein: CSVEGTWGYEQYF.

The chain carries TRBV19 and TRBJ2-1; 7 positions agree with TRBD1. The CDR3 loop spans 17 amino acids. V shed 4 bases and J 5 bases; nucleotides not matched to a gene: 14. Germline V gene lookup returns CDR1 LNHDA and CDR2 SQIVND (reference sequence). CDR3 sequence: CASSKLTGANFNNEQFF. DNA of the CDR3: TGTGCCAGTAGTAAACTCACAGGGGCGAACTTTAACAATGAGCAGTTCTTC.

The chain is built from TRBV25-1 and TRBJ2-3; no clear D. CDR3 length: 12 amino acids. Germline-derived CDR1 and CDR2 are MGHDK and SYGVNS. Trimming removed 6 bases at V and 3 bases at J, with 7 bases between. Here the CDR3 DNA reads TGTGCCAGCAGAGCCTATACAGATACGCAGTATTTT. Translated, it gives CASRAYTDTQYF.

This chain connects TRBV20-1 to TRBJ2-5; D is uncertain. Germline V gene data show CDR1 as DFQATT and CDR2 as SNEGSKA (reference sequence). This CDR3 spans 10 amino acids. Trimming pared 5 bases from V and 4 bases from J, leaving 5 bases between. CDR3 amino acids: CSAAGETQYF. The CDR3 nucleotides are TGCAGTGCTGCCGGAGAGACCCAGTACTTC.

The J gene is TRBJ2-2, the V gene TRBV4-1; 8 bases fit TRBD2. Germline assignment: CDR1 MGHRA and CDR2 YSYEKL. Unmatched junction bases numbered 3, after V lost 0 bases and J lost 3 bases. This CDR3 comprises 16 residues. CDR3 nucleotides: TGCGCCAGCAGCCAAGAGGAGCGGGGGTACACCGGGGAGCTGTTTTTT. Protein: CASSQEERGYTGELFF.

V gene TRBV5-1 combines with J gene TRBJ1-1, with 7 bases matching TRBD1. The V and J ends lost 7 bases and 1 base, in that order; junction bases with no gene match: 7. Germline lookup yields CDR1 SGHRS and CDR2 YFSETQ. The CDR3 runs to 14 residues. CDR3 protein: CASVRDSANTEAFF. CDR3 bases: TGCGCCAGCGTACGGGACAGCGCGAACACTGAAGCTTTCTTT.

The CDR3 DNA sequence: TGTGCCAGCCGGGCGGGGTCTAGTGAAAAACTGTTTTTT. As protein: CASRAGSSEKLFF. This chain connects TRBV5-4 to TRBJ1-4; D gene ambiguous. The germline V and J ends were trimmed by 7 bases and 7 bases, with 14 bases remaining between them. The length of the CDR3 is 13 residues. The germline V gene has CDR1 SGHNT and CDR2 YYREEE (reference sequence). The full variable domain, its missing parts supplied by reference TRBV5-4 and TRBJ1-4, is ETGVTQSPTHLIKTRGQQVTLRCSSQSGHNTVSWYQQALGQGPQFIFQYYREEENGRGNFPPRFSGLQFPNYSSELNVNALELDDSALYLCASRAGSSEKLFFGSGTQLSVL.

V and J are TRBV4-1 and TRBJ2-7; D is uncertain. V lost 0 bases to trimming and J lost 2 bases, with 11 bases between them. The germline CDR1 and CDR2 sequences are MGHRA and YSYEKL. This CDR3 region has 15 residues. In DNA, the CDR3 is TGCGCCAGCAGCCAAGATTCCCAGGCCGCCTACGAGCAGTACTTC. Translating gives CASSQDSQAAYEQYF.

V usage is TRBV18 and J usage is TRBJ1-4; perhaps TRBD1 as D (6 bases). Trimming took 3 bases from V and 0 from J, leaving 11 bases between them. CDR1 and CDR2 from the germline V gene are KGHSH and LQKENI. This CDR3 is 16 amino acids long. This CDR3 is CASSPLYRATNEKLFF. For the CDR3, the DNA is TGTGCCAGCTCACCCTTGTACAGGGCAACTAATGAAAAACTGTTTTTT. Full variable domain (remainder filled in from reference TRBV18 and TRBJ1-4): NAGVMQNPRHLVRRRGQEARLRCSPMKGHSHVYWYRQLPEEGLKFMVYLQKENIIDESGMPKERFSAEFPKEGPSILRIQQVVRGDSAAYFCASSPLYRATNEKLFFGSGTQLSVL.

The gene calls are TRBV30 and TRBJ2-7; 8 bases are a match to TRBD2. The CDR3 spans 12 residues. CDR1 and CDR2 (germline): GTSNPN, SVGIG (reference sequence). CDR3 residues: CATSSGPYEQYF. DNA of the CDR3: TGTGCTACCTCTAGCGGGCCCTACGAGCAGTACTTC.

V gene TRBV6-5 combines with J gene TRBJ2-7; no definite D call. CDR3 length: 11 amino acids. V dropped 9 bases and J dropped 6 bases, with 12 bases sitting between them. The germline V gene encodes CDR1 MNHEY and CDR2 SVGAGI. CDR3 residues: CASALGGEQYF. For the CDR3, the DNA is TGTGCCAGTGCCTTAGGCGGCGAGCAGTACTTC.

CDR3 DNA sequence: TGTGCCAGCAGTTACTCGATCCCGGACGAGCAGTACTTC. Translating gives CASSYSIPDEQYF. The V call is TRBV6-6, the J call TRBJ2-7; the D is unclear. The CDR3 has 13 residues. Looked up from germline, CDR1 is MNHNY and CDR2 is SVGAGI (reference sequence). Trimming stripped 0 bases from V and 5 bases from J, with 8 bases between.

J is TRBJ1-5 and V is TRBV6-6; D is unresolved. V lost 11 bases, J lost 3 bases, and 14 bases lay in between. The CDR3 length is 13 residues. Germline CDR1 is MNHNY and CDR2 is SVGAGI (reference sequence). This CDR3 is CAAKKENNQPQHF. CDR3 nucleotides: TGTGCCGCGAAGAAGGAGAACAATCAGCCCCAGCATTTT.

The CDR3 is CASSPSGTGYGYTF. Written as DNA, the CDR3 is TGTGCCAGCAGCCCTTCAGGGACAGGATATGGCTACACCTTC. The V gene is TRBV14, the J gene TRBJ1-2; 8 bases are a match to TRBD1. The CDR3 has 14 amino acids. Germline lookup yields CDR1 SGHDN and CDR2 FVKESK. The V and J ends lost 4 bases and 5 bases, in that order; junction bases with no gene match: 6.

The V call is TRBV18, the J call TRBJ1-6; D not resolved. The V gene's germline CDR1 is KGHSH and CDR2 LQKENI. CDR3 length: 14 amino acids. Trimming took off 6 bases at V and 8 bases at J, with 14 bases between the two ends. In nucleotides, the CDR3 is TGTGCCAGCTCGATGGGTTCCGGGGATTCACCCCTCCACTTT. It encodes CASSMGSGDSPLHF.

The CDR3 is CASSPGQGGSYNEQFF. The CDR3 DNA follows: TGTGCCAGCTCACCAGGACAGGGGGGCTCCTACAATGAGCAGTTCTTC. The chain recombines TRBV18 with TRBJ2-1; 10 nucleotides line up with TRBD1. This CDR3 region has 16 residues. Per germline, CDR1 KGHSH and CDR2 LQKENI. The V segment lost 2 bases and the J segment 0 bases; nucleotides outside the gene matches: 1.

The V gene is TRBV7-9, the J gene TRBJ1-4, with D hard to call. With 4 bases removed from V and 4 bases from J, the gap between germline ends came to 16 bases. Germline CDR1 is SEHNR and CDR2 is FQNEAQ (reference sequence). The CDR3 length is 16 residues. This CDR3 is CASSSPRGSNNEKLFF. Written as DNA, the CDR3 is TGTGCCAGCAGCTCCCCCCGGGGTAGTAATAATGAAAAACTGTTTTTT.

This chain connects TRBV2 to TRBJ1-5; 8 bases align to TRBD1. The CDR3 has 15 residues. Germline V gene lookup returns CDR1 SNHLY and CDR2 FYNNEI. V shed 5 bases and J 7 bases; nucleotides not matched to a gene: 10. CDR3 in amino acids: CASSRDRSMMQPQHF. The DNA of the CDR3 is TGTGCCAGCAGTCGGGACAGGAGCATGATGCAGCCCCAGCATTTT.

V and J are TRBV4-3 and TRBJ1-2; TRBD1 agrees at 8 bases. Germline values: CDR1 LGHNA, CDR2 YSLEER. The CDR3 is 20 amino acids. The V and J ends lost 0 bases and 0 bases, in that order; junction bases with no gene match: 15. The CDR3 nucleotides read TGCGCCAGCAGCCAAGATCAGTTGGGACAGGCGACAAACTCTAACTATGGCTACACCTTC. This gives the protein CASSQDQLGQATNSNYGYTF.

The gene calls are TRBV27 and TRBJ2-7; D remains ambiguous. The CDR3 is 14 residues long. CDR1 is MNHEY and CDR2 is SMNVEV in the germline V gene (reference sequence). The V end was cut by 0 bases, the J end by 2 bases, with 8 bases between. The CDR3 spells CASSLSVSAYEQYF. CDR3 nucleotide sequence: TGTGCCAGCAGTTTATCCGTCTCCGCCTACGAGCAGTACTTC.

The chain carries TRBV6-1 and TRBJ1-1; D is undetermined. CDR3 length equals 14 residues. Deletions cut 1 base from V and 2 bases from J, with 8 bases between. Germline V lookup: CDR1 MNHNS, CDR2 SASEGT. The CDR3 DNA follows: TGTGCCAGCAGTGAAGACGGTGCCAACACTGAAGCTTTCTTT. As protein: CASSEDGANTEAFF.

The CDR3 is CASSIFGEEQFF. CDR3 nucleotide sequence: TGTGCCAGTAGTATCTTTGGGGAGGAGCAGTTCTTC. The V and J genes are TRBV19 and TRBJ2-1; the D gene is possibly TRBD2 (5 bases). This CDR3 is built from 12 residues. CDR1 and CDR2 (germline): LNHDA, SQIVND (reference sequence). Deletions cut 3 bases from V and 10 bases from J, with 10 bases between. Full variable domain (missing parts from reference TRBV19 and TRBJ2-1): DGGITQSPKYLFRKEGQNVTLSCEQNLNHDAMYWYRQDPGQGLRLIYYSQIVNDFQKGDIAEGYSVSREKKESFPLTVTSAQKNPTAFYLCASSIFGEEQFFGPGTRLTVL.

The genes are TRBV5-1 and TRBJ2-1; 8 positions match TRBD2. The V segment lost 0 bases and the J segment 6 bases; nucleotides outside the gene matches: 17. This CDR3 spans 19 amino acids. The germline CDR1 and CDR2 sequences are SGHRS and YFSETQ. The CDR3 is CASSLVLLSPGRAGNEQFF. As DNA, the CDR3 is TGCGCCAGCAGCTTGGTTCTCTTAAGTCCCGGGAGGGCGGGCAATGAGCAGTTCTTC.

The V call is TRBV7-7, the J call TRBJ2-1; possible D gene TRBD1, 5 bases. In germline, CDR1 is SSHAT, CDR2 FNYEAQ (reference sequence). The CDR3 loop spans 18 amino acids. Trimming pared 5 bases from V and 6 bases from J, leaving 26 bases between. CDR3 bases: TGTGCCAGCAGCCCGTTAAGGGTCCAGGGAATCCCCCTCAATGAGCAGTTCTTC. This translates into CASSPLRVQGIPLNEQFF.